This TCR beta chain was documented in a study of blood T cell repertoires in COVID-19. The ends lost 3 bases at V and 4 bases at J; junction bases unmatched: 9. CDR1 and CDR2 from the germline V gene are MDHEN and SYDVKM. CDR3 length: 17 residues. Enrolled through a virtual design, the participants were between about 18 and 100 years of age and came from some 26 US areas. A COVID-19 case had been met by exposed participants during the 2 weeks before study entry. The table lists this clone with a count of one. Profiling relied on immunoSEQ multiplex PCR, and the TCRdb table lists in-frame clones only, not all of them. The table includes some 270,000 clones, approximately 90% detected once.

The sequence was obtained from a man in his forties who had been exposed to COVID-19. The genes are TRBV28 and TRBJ1-5, with 10 bases that match TRBD1. The sequenced sample consisted of PBMCs or T cells enriched from blood (not recorded which). This chain's CDR3 is CASSFIPGQGNNQPQHF. The CDR3 nucleotides are TGTGCCAGCAGTTTCATTCCGGGACAGGGGAATAATCAGCCCCAGCATTTT. Looking up the rest from reference TRBV28 and TRBJ1-5 gives the full variable domain: DVKVTQSSRYLVKRTGEKVFLECVQDMDHENMFWYRQDPGLGLRLIYFSYDVKMKEKGDIPEGYSVSREKKERFSLILESASTNQTSMYLCASSFIPGQGNNQPQHFGDGTRLSIL.